The rows below give T cell receptor beta chains drawn from one sample of a study of T-cell reconstitution after alpha-beta-depleted transplantation in children. TCRdb re-called the PCR reads with MiXCR, one entry per CDR3 protein. The data contain around 440,000 distinct CDR3 sequences, approximately 10% of them singletons. The input for sequencing was PBMCs, taken before TCRalphabeta/CD19-depleted stem cell transplant. Receptors were obtained from a child aged 2 to 10 with inherited bone marrow failure, due to receive a stem cell transplant. CDR3s include the opening cysteine and the closing phenylalanine or tryptophan. The D gene is left open where the match is weak. A clone size is listed for some rows: how often the clone was seen (once, few, many), or a class if it is expanded.

v_gene	abundance	j_gene	d_gene	CDR3nt	CDR3aa
TRBV5-1	-	TRBJ1-6	TRBD1	TGCGCCAGCAGCAGTGTCCTTCTGACAGGGCCAAATTCACCCCTCCACTTT	CASSSVLLTGPNSPLHF
TRBV21-1	many	TRBJ2-2	-	TGTGCCAGCAGCCCTACCGGGACTAGCGGGAGGTGCGGCGGGGAGCTGTTTTTT	CASSPTGTSGRCGGELFF
TRBV27	few	TRBJ2-1	TRBD2	TGTGCCAGCAACATTAGCGGGAGGGAAAGCTCCTACAATGAGCAGTTCTTC	CASNISGRESSYNEQFF
TRBV7-2	many	TRBJ2-1	TRBD2	TGTGCCAGCTCTAGCGGGAGCTGGAATGAGCAGTTCTTC	CASSSGSWNEQFF
TRBV29-1	-	TRBJ2-1	-	TGCAGCGTTGTGTACCAGGGAAGGGAGCAGTTCTTC	CSVVYQGREQFF
TRBV27	many	TRBJ2-2	-	TGTGCCAGCAGTTTATCCGGGCCCGGGGAGCTGTTTTTT	CASSLSGPGELFF
TRBV7-2	few	TRBJ2-7	TRBD1	TGTGCCAGCAGCCCGGTGACAGGGTCCTACGAGCAGTACTTC	CASSPVTGSYEQYF
TRBV12-3/TRBV12-4	many	TRBJ1-1	-	TGTGCCAGCACCCTGGACCGAGAGAACACTGAAGCTTTCTTT	CASTLDRENTEAFF
TRBV11-2	-	TRBJ2-6	-	TGTGCCAGCAGCTGGGGACCCTCTGGGGCCAACGTCCTGACTTTC	CASSWGPSGANVLTF
TRBV2	many	TRBJ2-3	TRBD2	TGTGCCAGCAGGCGGGCTAGCGGGGCCAGCACAGATACGCAGTATTTT	CASRRASGASTDTQYF
TRBV11-3	many	TRBJ2-6	-	TGTGCCAGCAGCTTGACCATGCCGGGGACTCCCCGCTCTGGGGCCAACGTCCTGACTTTC	CASSLTMPGTPRSGANVLTF
TRBV20-1	few	TRBJ2-1	-	TGCAGTGCCGCCGCACAGGTCTATCTCAATGAGCAGTTCTTC	CSAAAQVYLNEQFF
TRBV3-1	many	TRBJ2-4	TRBD2	TGTGCCAGCAGCCCCCCGACTAGCGGAGAGAAGTACTTC	CASSPPTSGEKYF
TRBV19	-	TRBJ2-5	-	TGTGCCAGTAGTATTCTCCCGCAAGAGACCCAGTACTTC	CASSILPQETQYF
TRBV29-1	many	TRBJ2-7	TRBD1	TGCAGCGTGTTATCCGGGACAGGGGAGCGGAACGAGCAGTACTTC	CSVLSGTGERNEQYF
TRBV19	many	TRBJ1-5	-	TGTGCCAGTACCTCCTCAGGCCTCCAGCCCCAGCATTTT	CASTSSGLQPQHF
TRBV12-3/TRBV12-4	many	TRBJ2-7	-	TGTGCCAGCAGCGTCCGGGCCACCGAGCAGTACTTC	CASSVRATEQYF
TRBV12-3/TRBV12-4	-	TRBJ2-3	-	TGTGCCAGCAATTTATTACGGGAGTACGCAGATACGCAGTATTTT	CASNLLREYADTQYF
TRBV5-1	many	TRBJ2-1	TRBD2	TGCGCCAGCAGCTTGGGGACTAGTCTGTATGAGCAGTTCTTC	CASSLGTSLYEQFF
TRBV7-9	few	TRBJ2-5	-	TGTGCCAGCAGCAGGAATCAAGAGACCCAGTACTTC	CASSRNQETQYF
TRBV7-9	-	TRBJ2-7	TRBD2	TGTGCCAGCAGCTTCCCACCTTCGGGAGGACGGGAGCAGTACTTC	CASSFPPSGGREQYF
TRBV27	few	TRBJ2-7	TRBD2	TGTGCCAGCAGGCAACTAGCGGGTACTAGCTCCTACGAGCAGTACTTC	CASRQLAGTSSYEQYF
TRBV4-2	-	TRBJ2-1	TRBD2	TGTGCCAGCAGCCAAGAAGGTTTTAGCGGGAATGAGCAGTTCTTC	CASSQEGFSGNEQFF
TRBV5-1	-	TRBJ2-5	TRBD2	TGCGCCAGCAGCTTCCAGACCGGACTAGCGGGAGTGGAAGAGACCCAGTACTTC	CASSFQTGLAGVEETQYF
TRBV24-1	many	TRBJ1-5	-	TGTGCCACCAGTGATTACGGAGCAAATCAGCCCCAGCATTTT	CATSDYGANQPQHF
TRBV27	many	TRBJ2-7	TRBD1	TGTGCCAGCAGTTTATCGACCGGGACAGGGGTCCACGAGCAGTACTTC	CASSLSTGTGVHEQYF
TRBV29-1	many	TRBJ2-1	-	TGCAGCGTTGAAATTTTGGGTGCTGAGCAGTTCTTC	CSVEILGAEQFF
TRBV7-9	-	TRBJ2-1	-	TGTGCCAGCACCCACTGGGGGAATGAGCAGTTCTTC	CASTHWGNEQFF
TRBV7-2	few	TRBJ1-1	TRBD1	TGTGCCAGCAGGCCCGGGACAGTGAACACTGAAGCTTTCTTT	CASRPGTVNTEAFF
TRBV27	many	TRBJ2-1	TRBD1	TGTGCCAGCAGTTCACAGGGGGCTGGCTACAATGAGCAGTTCTTC	CASSSQGAGYNEQFF
TRBV7-9	-	TRBJ1-1	TRBD1	TGTGCCAGCAGCCATGGACAGGGGGCGAACACTGAAGCTTTCTTT	CASSHGQGANTEAFF
TRBV20-1	-	TRBJ2-5	-	TGCAGTGCGGGGACACAAGAGACCCAGTACTTC	CSAGTQETQYF
TRBV5-8	few	TRBJ2-1	-	TGTGCCAGCAGCTACCGGGGCCTCTCCTACAATGAGCAGTTCTTC	CASSYRGLSYNEQFF
TRBV18	-	TRBJ1-2	TRBD1	TGTGCCAGCTCACCCGGGACAGGGCGCGCGGATGGCTACACCTTC	CASSPGTGRADGYTF
TRBV6-5	many	TRBJ1-1	TRBD1	TGTGCCAGCATTAGTTTACGACAGGGGGAAGGAAAGGACACTGAAGCTTTCTTT	CASISLRQGEGKDTEAFF